The clone carrying this TCR beta chain was found once. Antigen specificity is unknown. These data are taken from a study of cytotoxic CD8 clonotypes in ibrutinib-treated CLL. Study observations and caveats: Age-matched healthy donor levels were exceeded by baseline clonality, which tracked circulating CD8+ T-cell counts. Before falling back toward baseline at progression, clonality had risen at the time of ibrutinib response.

Germline V gives CDR1 SGHDT, CDR2 YYEEEE. This CDR3 contains 17 residues. J lost 5 bases, V lost 4 bases, and 11 bases had no gene match. Some clones are missing from TCRdb's copy, which holds only in-frame ones; the method was immunoSEQ multiplex PCR. Of 30,000 or so clones listed, about 78% are singletons. Genomic DNA in a quantity of about 2 micrograms was derived from cryopreserved PBMCs for TCR beta libraries. The source is a human donor with chronic lymphocytic leukemia. The sequenced sample was PBMCs, obtained after 36 months of ibrutinib treatment. V gene TRBV5-6 combines with J gene TRBJ2-5; TRBD2 matches 13 bases. CDR3 sequence: CASSLSLAGGLSETQYF. CDR3 bases: TGTGCCAGCAGCCTGTCACTAGCGGGGGGGCTTTCGGAGACCCAGTACTTC.